The T cell receptor (beta chain) under discussion was sequenced for a study of T-cell memory formation after mild COVID-19. On the study more broadly: The two donors had largely donor-specific TCR clusters.

Study results and limitations: Some clones that responded turned up in pre-infection memory, which suggests that cross-reactive memory joined in. The authors left the SARS-CoV-2 specificity of second-wave clones peaking on day 37 unconfirmed.

From the 5' RACE reads, TCRdb called clonotypes with MiXCR, one entry per CDR3 protein. The repertoire holds 210,000 or so distinct CDR3 sequences, with approximately 10% as singletons. As to this clonotype: Its antigen remains unidentified.

This CDR3 region has 14 residues. Trimming shortened V by 3 bases and J by 6 bases, and 14 bases separated the two germline ends. Germline V gives CDR1 SGDLS, CDR2 YYNGEE. This clonotype was obtained from a man between 18 and 29 years old who had mild COVID-19 (a few samples of this study predate the infection). Cell type and time point are not known. This rearrangement joins TRBV9 to TRBJ2-3, with D possibly matching TRBD2 (5 bases). The sequenced material came from PBMCs or a T cell subset sorted from them (not recorded which). The CDR3 DNA reads TGTGCCAGCAGCGCGTCGGGTTGGGAGGATACGCAGTATTTT. It translates to CASSASGWEDTQYF. Together with reference TRBV9 and TRBJ2-3, the CDR3 gives the full variable domain: DSGVTQTPKHLITATGQRVTLRCSPRSGDLSVYWYQQSLDQGLQFLIQYYNGEERAKGNILERFSAQQFPDLHSELNLSSLELGDSALYFCASSASGWEDTQYFGPGTRLTVL.